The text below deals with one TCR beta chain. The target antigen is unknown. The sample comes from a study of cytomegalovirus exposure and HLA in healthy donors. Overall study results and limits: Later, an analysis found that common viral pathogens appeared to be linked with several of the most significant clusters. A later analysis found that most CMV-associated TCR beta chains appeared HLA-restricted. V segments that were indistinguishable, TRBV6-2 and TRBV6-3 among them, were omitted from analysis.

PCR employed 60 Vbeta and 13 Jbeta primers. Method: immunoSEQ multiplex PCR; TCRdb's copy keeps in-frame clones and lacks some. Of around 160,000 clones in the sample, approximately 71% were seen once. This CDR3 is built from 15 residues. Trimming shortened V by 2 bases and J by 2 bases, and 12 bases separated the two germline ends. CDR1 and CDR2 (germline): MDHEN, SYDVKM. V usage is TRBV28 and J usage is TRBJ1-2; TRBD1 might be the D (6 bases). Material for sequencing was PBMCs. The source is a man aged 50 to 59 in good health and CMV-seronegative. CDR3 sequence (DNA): TGTGCCAGCAGTTTAGCCCAACAGGGAAACTATGGCTACACCTTC. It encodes CASSLAQQGNYGYTF.